These T cell receptor beta chains were read from a single sample in a study of blood T cell repertoires in COVID-19. Only in-frame clones appear in the TCRdb table, and some are missing; sequencing was by immunoSEQ multiplex PCR. The table includes under 200,000 clones, 70% to 90% detected once. The sequenced material came from peripheral blood. These receptors came from a man in his sixties with active or convalescent COVID-19. CDR3s include the opening cysteine and the closing phenylalanine or tryptophan. Fields, in order: D gene, V gene, clone size, J gene, CDR3 DNA, CDR3 protein. The D gene is left open where the match is weak. Clone size is not always given. Where it is, it says once, few, many or a class for expanded clones.

D gene: .
V gene: TRBV2
clone size: .
J gene: TRBJ1-6
CDR3 DNA: TGTGCCAGCAGTGTTGTCACAGGCAATAATTCACCCCTCCACTTT
CDR3 protein: CASSVVTGNNSPLHF

D gene: .
V gene: TRBV7-9
clone size: .
J gene: TRBJ2-1
CDR3 DNA: TGTGCCAGCAGCTTAGAGGAGAATTACAATGAGCAGTTCTTC
CDR3 protein: CASSLEENYNEQFF

D gene: .
V gene: TRBV4-1
clone size: .
J gene: TRBJ1-1
CDR3 DNA: TGCGCCAGCAGCCAAGAACCGACATCTACTGAAGCTTTCTTT
CDR3 protein: CASSQEPTSTEAFF

D gene: .
V gene: TRBV19
clone size: once
J gene: TRBJ1-6
CDR3 DNA: TGTGCCAGTAGTATGAGGGAGAGCTATAATTCACCCCTCCACTTT
CDR3 protein: CASSMRESYNSPLHF

D gene: .
V gene: TRBV7-9
clone size: .
J gene: TRBJ1-4
CDR3 DNA: TGTGCCGCGGAAAGGGGGTCGAATGAAAAACTGTTTTTT
CDR3 protein: CAAERGSNEKLFF

D gene: TRBD2
V gene: TRBV7-7
clone size: .
J gene: TRBJ2-1
CDR3 DNA: TGTGCCAGCAGCCGGACTAGCGGGGGGGGTACTGAGCAGTTCTTC
CDR3 protein: CASSRTSGGGTEQFF

D gene: .
V gene: TRBV30
clone size: .
J gene: TRBJ2-3
CDR3 DNA: TGTGCCTGGAGTGTACGTGGGGGGAGCACAGATACGCAGTATTTT
CDR3 protein: CAWSVRGGSTDTQYF

D gene: .
V gene: TRBV5-1
clone size: .
J gene: TRBJ2-3
CDR3 DNA: TGCGCCAGCAGTGCCCAGCGGCTACAAGATACGCAGTATTTT
CDR3 protein: CASSAQRLQDTQYF

D gene: TRBD1
V gene: TRBV7-9
clone size: .
J gene: TRBJ2-7
CDR3 DNA: TGTGCCAGCAGACCGACAGGGGCCTACGAGCAGTACTTC
CDR3 protein: CASRPTGAYEQYF

D gene: .
V gene: TRBV7-9
clone size: once
J gene: TRBJ1-3
CDR3 DNA: TGTGCCAGCAGCTTCCATACTCAATCTGGAAACACCATATATTTT
CDR3 protein: CASSFHTQSGNTIYF

D gene: .
V gene: TRBV18
clone size: once
J gene: TRBJ2-1
CDR3 DNA: TGTGCCAGCGCACGCAACCGGGGGGCAGAGGATGAGCAGTTCTTC
CDR3 protein: CASARNRGAEDEQFF

D gene: TRBD1
V gene: TRBV7-9
clone size: .
J gene: TRBJ1-2
CDR3 DNA: TGTGCCAGCAGCGCCGGGACAGGGGGCGCGGGAGGGTATGGCTACACCTTC
CDR3 protein: CASSAGTGGAGGYGYTF

D gene: .
V gene: TRBV10-1
clone size: .
J gene: TRBJ2-1
CDR3 DNA: TGCGCCAGCAGTGGCTCCTCGAATATGAACAGAAATTACAATGAGCAGTTCTTC
CDR3 protein: CASSGSSNMNRNYNEQFF

D gene: .
V gene: TRBV6-5
clone size: .
J gene: TRBJ1-5
CDR3 DNA: TGTGCCAGCAGTTATAATAGCAATCAGCCCCAGCATTTT
CDR3 protein: CASSYNSNQPQHF

D gene: .
V gene: TRBV5-6
clone size: .
J gene: TRBJ1-5
CDR3 DNA: TGTGCCAGCAGCTCGAACAGGGTCCACCAGCCCCAGCATTTT
CDR3 protein: CASSSNRVHQPQHF

D gene: .
V gene: TRBV7-9
clone size: few
J gene: TRBJ1-5
CDR3 DNA: TGTGCCAGCAGCCGGGGTCTAAATCAGCCCCAGCATTTT
CDR3 protein: CASSRGLNQPQHF

D gene: .
V gene: TRBV19
clone size: .
J gene: TRBJ2-7
CDR3 DNA: TGTGCCAGTAGTGCCACAGGGTTCTCCTACGAGCAGTACTTC
CDR3 protein: CASSATGFSYEQYF

D gene: TRBD1
V gene: TRBV6-5
clone size: .
J gene: TRBJ2-6
CDR3 DNA: TGTGCCATCAGGACAGGGGGCTCCGGGGCCAACGTCCTGACTTTC
CDR3 protein: CAIRTGGSGANVLTF

D gene: TRBD1
V gene: TRBV30
clone size: .
J gene: TRBJ1-6
CDR3 DNA: TGTGCCTGGAGTGTACCCGGGACAGGGGGCAATTCACCCCTCCACTTT
CDR3 protein: CAWSVPGTGGNSPLHF

D gene: .
V gene: TRBV15
clone size: .
J gene: TRBJ2-5
CDR3 DNA: TGTGCCACCAGCAGTATTACGGGGGTCCACCAAGAGACCCAGTACTTC
CDR3 protein: CATSSITGVHQETQYF

D gene: .
V gene: TRBV2
clone size: .
J gene: TRBJ1-2
CDR3 DNA: TGTGCCAGCAGTGGGGGCTACAGGGCGGATGGCTACACCTTC
CDR3 protein: CASSGGYRADGYTF

D gene: .
V gene: TRBV3-1/TRBV3-2
clone size: .
J gene: TRBJ1-1
CDR3 DNA: TGTGCCAGCAGCCATCGGGAGTCTGAAGCTTTCTTT
CDR3 protein: CASSHRESEAFF

D gene: .
V gene: TRBV5-1
clone size: .
J gene: TRBJ2-3
CDR3 DNA: TGCGCCAGCAGCTTGGACAGAGATACGCAGTATTTT
CDR3 protein: CASSLDRDTQYF

D gene: .
V gene: TRBV12-3/TRBV12-4
clone size: once
J gene: TRBJ1-1
CDR3 DNA: TGTGCCAGCAGTCCCCCCCCCAGGACTGAAGCTTTCTTT
CDR3 protein: CASSPPPRTEAFF

D gene: TRBD2
V gene: TRBV7-2
clone size: .
J gene: TRBJ2-2
CDR3 DNA: TGTGCCAGCGCTAGACTAGCGGGGGCCGGGGAGCTGTTTTTT
CDR3 protein: CASARLAGAGELFF

D gene: .
V gene: TRBV9
clone size: .
J gene: TRBJ2-1
CDR3 DNA: TGTGCCAGCAGCGTTGGTGTTACAGATGAGCAGTTCTTC
CDR3 protein: CASSVGVTDEQFF

D gene: TRBD1
V gene: TRBV5-1
clone size: .
J gene: TRBJ1-4
CDR3 DNA: TGCGCCAGCAGCACCGGGACAGGGGACGACGAAAAACTGTTTTTT
CDR3 protein: CASSTGTGDDEKLFF

D gene: TRBD1
V gene: TRBV5-1
clone size: .
J gene: TRBJ2-7
CDR3 DNA: TGCGCCAGCAGCGACCCCGGGACAGACTACGAGCAGTACTTC
CDR3 protein: CASSDPGTDYEQYF

D gene: .
V gene: TRBV19
clone size: .
J gene: TRBJ1-6
CDR3 DNA: TGTGCCAGTAGTATAGGCAGGGGTAATTCACCCCTCCACTTT
CDR3 protein: CASSIGRGNSPLHF

D gene: .
V gene: TRBV23-1
clone size: .
J gene: TRBJ1-1
CDR3 DNA: TGCGCCAGCGCCGGGGTACTCGGACAGACCAACACTGAAGCTTTCTTT
CDR3 protein: CASAGVLGQTNTEAFF

D gene: TRBD2
V gene: TRBV10-3
clone size: .
J gene: TRBJ2-2
CDR3 DNA: TGTGCCATCAGTTCGTCCCCGGGACTAGCGGGGGAAGGGGAGCTGTTTTTT
CDR3 protein: CAISSSPGLAGEGELFF

D gene: .
V gene: TRBV5-1
clone size: .
J gene: TRBJ2-7
CDR3 DNA: TGCGCCAGCAGCTTGGCCGGGGGTATTCCAGGGATCAACGAGCAGTACTTC
CDR3 protein: CASSLAGGIPGINEQYF

D gene: TRBD2
V gene: TRBV5-1
clone size: once
J gene: TRBJ2-2
CDR3 DNA: TGCGCCAGCAGCCCCGGGACTAGCGGGGGCCGTCGAGGCGGGGAGCTGTTTTTT
CDR3 protein: CASSPGTSGGRRGGELFF

D gene: .
V gene: TRBV25-1
clone size: .
J gene: TRBJ1-1
CDR3 DNA: TGTGCCAGCAGCGAGGGGAGGGCTGAAGCTTTCTTT
CDR3 protein: CASSEGRAEAFF

D gene: .
V gene: TRBV6-5
clone size: few
J gene: TRBJ1-4
CDR3 DNA: TGTGCCAGCAGTTACGCTAGGGGCGGTGAAAAACTGTTTTTT
CDR3 protein: CASSYARGGEKLFF

D gene: .
V gene: TRBV5-1
clone size: .
J gene: TRBJ2-6
CDR3 DNA: TGCGCCAGCAGCTTGGGACAGCCCTCTGGGGCCAACGTCCTGACTTTC
CDR3 protein: CASSLGQPSGANVLTF

D gene: TRBD1
V gene: TRBV9
clone size: .
J gene: TRBJ1-3
CDR3 DNA: TGTGCCAGCAGCGTAGATCTCACAGGGGCGGGAAACACCATATATTTT
CDR3 protein: CASSVDLTGAGNTIYF

D gene: .
V gene: TRBV3-1/TRBV3-2
clone size: .
J gene: TRBJ1-2
CDR3 DNA: TGTGCCAGCAGCCAAGCGTCTCAGGGTGGTTGGATCTATGGCTACACCTTC
CDR3 protein: CASSQASQGGWIYGYTF

D gene: TRBD2
V gene: TRBV6-1
clone size: .
J gene: TRBJ2-3
CDR3 DNA: TGTGCCAGCAGTGAAGCGATAGCGGGGGGCACAGATACGCAGTATTTT
CDR3 protein: CASSEAIAGGTDTQYF

D gene: TRBD1
V gene: TRBV27
clone size: .
J gene: TRBJ2-5
CDR3 DNA: TGTGCCAGCAGTTTTCCCAAATCGCGGACAGGGGAAGGGGAGACCCAGTACTTC
CDR3 protein: CASSFPKSRTGEGETQYF

D gene: TRBD2
V gene: TRBV7-3
clone size: .
J gene: TRBJ2-3
CDR3 DNA: TGTGCCAGCAGCTTAGCGGGGGGCTCGAATACGCAGTATTTT
CDR3 protein: CASSLAGGSNTQYF

D gene: .
V gene: TRBV30
clone size: once
J gene: TRBJ1-3
CDR3 DNA: TGTGCCTGGAGAAAAGGGGGCTCTGGAAACACCATATATTTT
CDR3 protein: CAWRKGGSGNTIYF

D gene: TRBD1
V gene: TRBV5-6
clone size: .
J gene: TRBJ1-1
CDR3 DNA: TGTGCCAGCAGCTTGGGGGACAGGGGCACTGAAGCTTTCTTT
CDR3 protein: CASSLGDRGTEAFF

D gene: .
V gene: TRBV3-1/TRBV3-2
clone size: .
J gene: TRBJ2-4
CDR3 DNA: TGTGCCAGCAGCCAATATAGGGAGAGCCATCAGTACTTC
CDR3 protein: CASSQYRESHQYF

D gene: TRBD2
V gene: TRBV19
clone size: few
J gene: TRBJ2-7
CDR3 DNA: TGTGCCAGTAGTACTAGCGGGGGCTACGAGCAGTACTTC
CDR3 protein: CASSTSGGYEQYF

D gene: TRBD1
V gene: TRBV5-1
clone size: .
J gene: TRBJ2-2
CDR3 DNA: TGCGCCAGCAGCCTGACAGGGGGCTTTTCCGGGGAGCTGTTTTTT
CDR3 protein: CASSLTGGFSGELFF

D gene: TRBD1
V gene: TRBV6-2/TRBV6-3
clone size: .
J gene: TRBJ2-7
CDR3 DNA: TGTGCCAGCAGTTACTCATCTGGGACAGGGGGCGACGAGCAGTACTTC
CDR3 protein: CASSYSSGTGGDEQYF

D gene: TRBD1
V gene: TRBV7-3
clone size: .
J gene: TRBJ1-2
CDR3 DNA: TGTGCCAGCAGCCCTACGGACAGGTCCGAGCTTTCTTGTCTGGGCTACACCTTC
CDR3 protein: CASSPTDRSELSCLGYTF

D gene: .
V gene: TRBV5-4
clone size: once
J gene: TRBJ1-4
CDR3 DNA: TGTGCCAGCAGCTCTGGACAGAAAAAATCTGATGAAAAACTGTTTTTT
CDR3 protein: CASSSGQKKSDEKLFF

D gene: TRBD1
V gene: TRBV6-5
clone size: .
J gene: TRBJ2-2
CDR3 DNA: TGTGCCAGCAGTTACTCGGCACAGGGGATCGGGGAGCTGTTTTTT
CDR3 protein: CASSYSAQGIGELFF

D gene: .
V gene: TRBV30
clone size: once
J gene: TRBJ2-1
CDR3 DNA: TGTGCCTGGAGGACACAGAGCTCCTACAATGAGCAGTTCTTC
CDR3 protein: CAWRTQSSYNEQFF

D gene: TRBD1
V gene: TRBV5-1
clone size: many
J gene: TRBJ2-7
CDR3 DNA: TGCGCCAGCAGCTTGGCAGGGGGCTATCGCTACGAGCAGTACTTC
CDR3 protein: CASSLAGGYRYEQYF

D gene: TRBD1
V gene: TRBV6-5
clone size: .
J gene: TRBJ1-5
CDR3 DNA: TGTGCCAGCAGGCCAGGGGGATATAGCAATCAGCCCCAGCATTTT
CDR3 protein: CASRPGGYSNQPQHF